These 29 T cell receptor beta chains originate from one sample sequenced in a study of blood T cell repertoires in COVID-19. Assay: immunoSEQ multiplex PCR; the TCRdb copy retains only in-frame clones and omits some. This sample has around 110,000 clones; 75% to 95% occur once, and the top ten carry 1.8%. Sequenced: peripheral blood. Receptors originate from a human donor with active COVID-19. The donor label of this sample is uncertain.

This clone was picked up a small number of times. The rearrangement uses TRBV4-3 and TRBJ2-2, with D unresolved. The CDR3 is 14 amino acids. Trimming took 4 bases from V and 6 from J, leaving 12 bases between them. CDR1 is LGHNA, CDR2 YSLEER, per germline. The CDR3 coding sequence is TGCGCCAGCAGCCCGGAGACCCGTTCCGGGGAGCTGTTTTTT. Translation gives CASSPETRSGELFF.

This chain joins TRBV28 and TRBJ2-3, with no clear D. Trimming removed 2 bases from V and 7 bases from J, with 10 bases in between. Looked up from germline, CDR1 is MDHEN and CDR2 is SYDVKM. The CDR3 runs to 13 residues. The CDR3 coding sequence is TGTGCCAGCAGTTTACTCGGGTACCATACGCAGTATTTT. Translating it yields CASSLLGYHTQYF. The entire variable domain, with the rest obtained from reference TRBV28 and TRBJ2-3, is as follows: DVKVTQSSRYLVKRTGEKVFLECVQDMDHENMFWYRQDPGLGLRLIYFSYDVKMKEKGDIPEGYSVSREKKERFSLILESASTNQTSMYLCASSLLGYHTQYFGPGTRLTVL.

The J gene is TRBJ2-1, the V gene TRBV12-5; the D is unclear. There are 11 residues in the CDR3. Germline assignment: CDR1 LGHNT and CDR2 FRNRAP. V was trimmed by 7 bases and J by 7 bases, leaving 8 bases between them. CDR3 loop: CASAVKNEQFF. In nucleotides, the CDR3 is TGTGCTAGTGCGGTGAAGAATGAGCAGTTCTTC.

V gene TRBV19 combines with J gene TRBJ1-1; D uncertain. CDR1 and CDR2 (germline): LNHDA, SQIVND (reference sequence). The CDR3 spans 13 residues. V dropped 3 bases and J dropped 1 base, with 6 bases sitting between them. CDR3 sequence (DNA): TGTGCCAGTAGTATCAATTGGAACACTGAAGCTTTCTTT. Translation gives CASSINWNTEAFF.

The J gene is TRBJ1-4, the V gene TRBV5-1, with a tentative D call TRBD1 (5 bases). Trimming stripped 1 base from V and 14 bases from J, with 12 bases between. The CDR3 sequence is 12 residues long. In germline, CDR1 is SGHRS, CDR2 YFSETQ. The CDR3 nucleotides read TGCGCCAGCAGCTTGAGTGGGGCAGGCCTGTTTTTT. Residues: CASSLSGAGLFF.

J is TRBJ2-7 and V is TRBV5-5, with TRBD1 identical over 10 bases. There are 16 residues in the CDR3. CDR1 is SGHKS, CDR2 YYEKEE, per germline (reference sequence). V lost 4 bases and J lost 3; bases outside the gene matches: 10. The CDR3 loop is CASSQRKGTGDYEQYF. DNA for the CDR3: TGTGCCAGCAGCCAGCGAAAGGGGACAGGGGACTACGAGCAGTACTTC.

The CDR3 is CASSESQGQRYNEQFF. DNA of the CDR3: TGTGCCAGCAGTGAATCCCAGGGGCAGCGCTACAATGAGCAGTTCTTC. V is TRBV25-1 and J is TRBJ2-1; TRBD1 might be the D (6 bases). Germline CDR1 and CDR2: MGHDK and SYGVNS. V was shortened by 1 base and J by 3 bases, with 13 bases between the two germline ends. The length of the CDR3 is 16 residues. The entire variable domain, with the rest obtained from reference TRBV25-1 and TRBJ2-1, is as follows: EADIYQTPRYLVIGTGKKITLECSQTMGHDKMYWYQQDPGMELHLIHYSYGVNSTEKGDLSSESTVSRIRTEHFPLTLESARPSHTSQYLCASSESQGQRYNEQFFGPGTRLTVL.

The CDR3: CASRSAPTGWEKLFF. The CDR3 DNA reads as TGCGCCAGCAGGTCCGCCCCTACAGGGTGGGAAAAACTGTTTTTT. This chain connects TRBV5-1 to TRBJ1-4; D possibly corresponds to TRBD1 (6 bases). The CDR3 covers 15 residues. Per germline, CDR1 SGHRS and CDR2 YFSETQ. V was trimmed by 5 bases and J by 8 bases, leaving 19 bases between them.

This chain links TRBV7-2 with TRBJ2-1; 8 nucleotides align to TRBD2. The CDR3 has 17 amino acids. Trimming at V came to 0 bases and at J to 4 bases, leaving 8 bases not matched to a gene. Looked up from germline, CDR1 is SGHTA and CDR2 is FQGNSA. The CDR3 nucleotides read TGTGCCAGCAGCTTAGCGCATGGAGCGGGGGTATACAATGAGCAGTTCTTC. It is translated as CASSLAHGAGVYNEQFF.

The rearrangement joins TRBV19 to TRBJ1-1, with a weak D call TRBD1 (6 bases). V was pared by 3 bases and J by 8 bases, with 13 bases between. Per the germline V gene, CDR1 is LNHDA and CDR2 is SQIVND (reference sequence). This CDR3 has 13 residues. CDR3 in amino acids: CASSIDSDREAFF. The CDR3 nucleotides read TGTGCCAGTAGTATCGACTCTGACAGGGAAGCTTTCTTT. Complete variable domain (other parts from reference TRBV19 and TRBJ1-1): DGGITQSPKYLFRKEGQNVTLSCEQNLNHDAMYWYRQDPGQGLRLIYYSQIVNDFQKGDIAEGYSVSREKKESFPLTVTSAQKNPTAFYLCASSIDSDREAFFGQGTRLTVV.

The chain links TRBV7-3 to TRBJ2-1; 8 positions agree with TRBD2. In germline, CDR1 is SGHTA, CDR2 FQGTGA. This CDR3 comprises 23 residues. The J segment lost 4 bases and the V segment lost 0 bases, leaving 26 bases of the junction unmatched. CDR3 region: CASSLTAPLVRGAPRGVYNEQFF. Written as DNA, the CDR3 is TGTGCCAGCAGCTTAACGGCCCCGTTGGTGCGGGGGGCTCCTAGAGGGGTTTACAATGAGCAGTTCTTC.

The chain recombines TRBV5-4 with TRBJ2-2, with 15 bases matching TRBD2. The CDR3 covers 17 residues. Trimming cost V 3 bases and J 6 bases; bases outside gene matches: 6. Germline loops: CDR1 SGHNT, CDR2 YYREEE (reference sequence). In DNA form, the CDR3 reads TGTGCCAGCAGCTCAGGACTAGCGGGGGGGGCCCCCGGGGAGCTGTTTTTT. As protein: CASSSGLAGGAPGELFF.

The rearrangement links TRBV10-2 to TRBJ2-7; 10 nucleotides match TRBD1. Germline assignment: CDR1 WSHSY and CDR2 SAAADI. With V trimmed by 5 bases and J by 3 bases, 10 bases remained unmatched. CDR3 length: 16 amino acids. CDR3 loop: CASSLPPGQGNYEQYF. The DNA for the CDR3 is TGCGCCAGCAGTCTACCTCCGGGACAGGGGAACTACGAGCAGTACTTC.

The chain employs TRBV19 and TRBJ2-5; 7 positions match TRBD1. The trim removed 1 base at V and 2 bases at J, leaving 7 bases unmatched. Germline loops: CDR1 LNHDA, CDR2 SQIVND (reference sequence). This CDR3 has 16 residues. The CDR3 DNA follows: TGTGCCAGTAGTATAGGACAGGGAGTACTTCAAGAGACCCAGTACTTC. Translating gives CASSIGQGVLQETQYF.

The V and J genes are TRBV11-2 and TRBJ2-7; a weak D match, TRBD2 (7 bases). Germline loops: CDR1 SGHAT, CDR2 FQNNGV. The V end was cut by 2 bases, the J end by 6 bases, with 14 bases between. This CDR3 has 14 residues. The CDR3 DNA follows: TGTGCCAGCAGCTTAAGGGCAGGGGAGGGCGAGCAGTACTTC. It codes for CASSLRAGEGEQYF.

This chain connects TRBV5-1 to TRBJ1-5, with 9 bases matching TRBD1. Per the germline V gene, CDR1 is SGHRS and CDR2 is YFSETQ. The CDR3 consists of 17 residues. V shed 4 bases and J 5 bases; nucleotides not matched to a gene: 13. The CDR3 sequence: CASSLSPGQGGDQPQHF. The CDR3 DNA reads as TGCGCCAGCAGCCTCTCTCCGGGACAGGGAGGCGATCAGCCCCAGCATTTT.

V gene TRBV2 combines with J gene TRBJ2-1; D gene unclear. This CDR3 has 15 amino acids. Germline-derived CDR1 and CDR2 are SNHLY and FYNNEI. Trimming took 2 bases from V and 5 from J, leaving 13 bases between them. The CDR3 region is CASSEMAFQNNEQFF. CDR3 nucleotides: TGTGCCAGCAGTGAAATGGCTTTCCAAAACAATGAGCAGTTCTTC.

V is TRBV27 and J is TRBJ2-1; perhaps TRBD1 as D (5 bases). Trimming cost V 2 bases and J 1 base, with 9 bases left between them. CDR3 length equals 15 residues. Per the germline V gene, CDR1 is MNHEY and CDR2 is SMNVEV (reference sequence). The chain's CDR3 is CASSLEAGSYNEQFF. CDR3 sequence (DNA): TGTGCCAGCAGTTTAGAGGCAGGGTCCTACAATGAGCAGTTCTTC.

The chain has TRBV9 and TRBJ1-2, with a tentative D call TRBD1 (5 bases). The V gene lost 4 bases and the J gene lost 2 bases, with 9 bases spanning the gap. CDR1 is SGDLS and CDR2 is YYNGEE in the germline V gene. CDR3 length equals 13 residues. In nucleotides, the CDR3 is TGTGCCAGCAGCTTCGACAGAAACTATGGCTACACCTTC. Its translation: CASSFDRNYGYTF.

The J gene is TRBJ2-2, the V gene TRBV19; D perhaps matches TRBD1 (5 bases). The length of the CDR3 is 13 residues. Germline V gene data show CDR1 as LNHDA and CDR2 as SQIVND (reference sequence). The V end lost 2 bases, the J end lost 7 bases, and 8 bases lay between the germline ends. The CDR3 coding sequence is TGTGCCAGTAGTATACAGGGTCACGGGGAGCTGTTTTTT. It translates to CASSIQGHGELFF.

V and J are TRBV3-1 (or the pseudogene TRBV3-2) and TRBJ1-5; D remains unclear. Looked up from germline, CDR1 is LGHDT and CDR2 is YNNKEL (reference sequence). Trimming removed 4 bases from V and 5 bases from J, with 24 bases in between. This CDR3 has 18 residues. This CDR3 is CASSPLVRQVINDQPQHF. The CDR3 coding sequence is TGTGCCAGCAGCCCCCTGGTAAGGCAGGTCATAAACGATCAGCCCCAGCATTTT.

V gene TRBV10-3 combines with J gene TRBJ2-5; the D gene is possibly TRBD1 (5 bases). The germline V gene has CDR1 ENHRY and CDR2 SYGVKD. V dropped 6 bases and J dropped 7 bases, with 15 bases sitting between them. This CDR3 is built from 13 residues. The CDR3 DNA is TGTGCCATCAGACCACACCAGGGATTGACCCAGTACTTC. Protein product: CAIRPHQGLTQYF.

This clone was detected only once. The J gene is TRBJ1-1, the V gene TRBV7-9, with D perhaps TRBD1 (5 bases). The CDR3 covers 10 residues. The V end lost 5 bases, the J end lost 8 bases, and 6 bases lay between the germline ends. In germline, CDR1 is SEHNR, CDR2 FQNEAQ (reference sequence). The CDR3 is CASSHREAFF. The DNA of the CDR3 is TGTGCCAGCAGCCACAGGGAAGCTTTCTTT.

V and J are TRBV9 and TRBJ1-6; D is perhaps TRBD1 (5 bases). The length of the CDR3 is 14 residues. Germline CDR1 reads SGDLS; CDR2 reads YYNGEE. V shed 0 bases and J shed 7 bases, with 8 bases lying between them. The CDR3: CASSVGTGNSPLHF. In nucleotides, the CDR3 is TGTGCCAGCAGCGTAGGAACAGGAAATTCACCCCTCCACTTT.

Regarding this clone: Additional DNA sequences in this sample encode the identical CDR3. This chain links TRBV7-2 with TRBJ1-2; 7 bases fit TRBD1. CDR1 and CDR2 from the germline V gene are SGHTA and FQGNSA. Trimming took 1 base from V and 4 from J; bases not matched to a gene: 3. There are 14 residues in the CDR3. CDR3 DNA: TGTGCCAGCAGCTTAGGACAGGGCAGCTATGGCTACACCTTC. Amino acid sequence: CASSLGQGSYGYTF.

The chain uses TRBV7-8 and TRBJ1-2; D is undetermined. CDR1 SGHVS and CDR2 FQNEAQ come from the germline V gene. The CDR3 has 13 residues. V was shortened by 6 bases and J by 4 bases, with 12 bases between the two germline ends. The CDR3 reads CASSYPGSYGYTF. The CDR3 coding sequence is TGTGCCAGCAGTTATCCAGGAAGCTATGGCTACACCTTC.

The chain is built from TRBV7-9 and TRBJ2-2; 8 bases match TRBD1. The V segment lost 5 bases and the J segment 3 bases; nucleotides outside the gene matches: 8. CDR3 size: 16 residues. In germline, CDR1 is SEHNR, CDR2 FQNEAQ (reference sequence). The CDR3, as DNA: TGTGCCAGCAGCCAAATACAGGGGGTAGACACCGGGGAGCTGTTTTTT. Protein product: CASSQIQGVDTGELFF.

This clone was detected only once. The V and J genes are TRBV5-1 and TRBJ2-7; 7 bases map to TRBD1. CDR1 and CDR2 (germline): SGHRS, YFSETQ. The V segment lost 5 bases and the J segment 0 bases; nucleotides outside the gene matches: 5. The CDR3 totals 14 residues. DNA for the CDR3: TGCGCCAGCAGTACCAGACAGGGCTCCTACGAGCAGTACTTC. Amino acid sequence: CASSTRQGSYEQYF.

V is TRBV4-1 and J is TRBJ2-1, with 16 bases matching TRBD2. The ends lost 1 base at V and 7 bases at J; junction bases unmatched: 13. This CDR3 has 20 amino acids. Germline V CDR1 and CDR2: MGHRA, YSYEKL. The CDR3 sequence is CASSQVGLAGGQKLENEQFF. Here the CDR3 DNA reads TGCGCCAGCAGCCAAGTGGGACTAGCGGGGGGGCAGAAACTGGAGAATGAGCAGTTCTTC.